This is a list of T cell receptor beta chains from one sample in a study of T cell responses to AZD1222 COVID-19 vaccine. Using immunoSEQ multiplex PCR, the repertoire was profiled, and TCRdb retains in-frame clones only, with some absent. This table holds around 130,000 clones, approximately 94% found once. The sequenced sample was peripheral blood, obtained on day 0 of AZD1222 vaccination. The receptors shown here come from an adult in good health. Each CDR3 is given without its conserved first and last residue. Clone size is not always given. Where it is, it says once, few, many or a class for expanded clones.

CDR3 protein: ASSLGSGAEQY
clone size: NA
V gene: TRBV11-3
J gene: TRBJ2-7

CDR3 protein: ASSLQGAPNQPQH
clone size: NA
V gene: TRBV6-2/TRBV6-3
J gene: TRBJ1-5

CDR3 protein: ASSLMGYSNQPQH
clone size: NA
V gene: TRBV27
J gene: TRBJ1-5

CDR3 protein: ASTPQLDGGGYT
clone size: NA
V gene: TRBV18
J gene: TRBJ1-2

CDR3 protein: ASRPTSGVTSSYNEQF
clone size: NA
V gene: TRBV19
J gene: TRBJ2-1

CDR3 protein: ASSHGGRPQKLF
clone size: NA
V gene: TRBV3-1/TRBV3-2
J gene: TRBJ1-4

CDR3 protein: ASEGEDNYGYT
clone size: NA
V gene: TRBV9
J gene: TRBJ1-2

CDR3 protein: ASRLRAGALDPIQY
clone size: NA
V gene: TRBV27
J gene: TRBJ2-4

CDR3 protein: ASSTPQGAPYGYT
clone size: NA
V gene: TRBV5-4
J gene: TRBJ1-2

CDR3 protein: ASSQPTGASGNTIY
clone size: NA
V gene: TRBV18
J gene: TRBJ1-3

CDR3 protein: ASSYTHAAGGPGLPTETQY
clone size: NA
V gene: TRBV6-2/TRBV6-3
J gene: TRBJ2-5

CDR3 protein: ASSLYRDYGYT
clone size: NA
V gene: TRBV28
J gene: TRBJ1-2

CDR3 protein: ASSPVAGYT
clone size: NA
V gene: TRBV23-1
J gene: TRBJ1-2

CDR3 protein: ASSVAIAGGYNEQF
clone size: NA
V gene: TRBV9
J gene: TRBJ2-1

CDR3 protein: ASSRARDSSYNEQF
clone size: NA
V gene: TRBV7-9
J gene: TRBJ2-1

CDR3 protein: ASSSYQKSDEQY
clone size: NA
V gene: TRBV7-2
J gene: TRBJ2-7

CDR3 protein: ASSQERQGLGPEAF
clone size: NA
V gene: TRBV4-1
J gene: TRBJ1-1

CDR3 protein: ASGTRTGGGETQY
clone size: NA
V gene: TRBV12-5
J gene: TRBJ2-5

CDR3 protein: ASSQELAAYNEQF
clone size: NA
V gene: TRBV4-1
J gene: TRBJ2-1

CDR3 protein: ASSPRTPPDGSSYNEQF
clone size: once
V gene: TRBV6-2/TRBV6-3
J gene: TRBJ2-1

CDR3 protein: ASSLALAGGLETQY
clone size: NA
V gene: TRBV7-9
J gene: TRBJ2-5